The rows below give T cell receptor beta chains drawn from one sample of a study of beta chain features in type 1 diabetes. Measured with immunoSEQ multiplex PCR; TCRdb has only the in-frame clones, and not every one. The table includes 150,000 to 190,000 clones, 10% detected once. Source material: central memory CD4+ T cells from blood. These TCRs come from a man aged 25-40 years with type 1 diabetes. Each CDR3 is given with its conserved first and last residue. Fields, in order: clone size, V gene, J gene, D gene, CDR3 protein, CDR3 DNA. The D gene is left open where the match is weak. Clone size is shown for a subset of rows, as once, few, many or a class of expanded clone.

clone_size: -
v_call: TRBV5-1
j_call: TRBJ2-3
d_call: -
cdr3_aa: CASSLAGAADTQYF
cdr3_nt: TGCGCCAGCAGCTTGGCGGGAGCGGCGGATACGCAGTATTTT

clone_size: -
v_call: TRBV4-2
j_call: TRBJ2-7
d_call: -
cdr3_aa: CASSQAAGSNSYEQYF
cdr3_nt: TGTGCCAGCAGCCAGGCGGCGGGGTCGAACTCCTACGAGCAGTACTTC

clone_size: -
v_call: TRBV11-2
j_call: TRBJ2-3
d_call: TRBD2
cdr3_aa: CASSQGSAGIDTQYF
cdr3_nt: TGTGCCAGCAGCCAAGGGTCAGCGGGGATAGATACGCAGTATTTT

clone_size: few
v_call: TRBV20-1
j_call: TRBJ1-1
d_call: -
cdr3_aa: CSAPFGDLAFF
cdr3_nt: TGCAGTGCTCCCTTTGGGGACTTAGCTTTCTTT

clone_size: -
v_call: TRBV15
j_call: TRBJ2-1
d_call: -
cdr3_aa: CATSSRDNEQFF
cdr3_nt: TGTGCCACCAGCAGCCGGGACAATGAGCAGTTCTTC

clone_size: -
v_call: TRBV7-2
j_call: TRBJ2-5
d_call: TRBD2
cdr3_aa: CASSLYSGLARETQYF
cdr3_nt: TGTGCCAGCAGCTTATACTCCGGACTAGCGAGAGAGACCCAGTACTTC

clone_size: few
v_call: TRBV7-9
j_call: TRBJ2-7
d_call: -
cdr3_aa: CASSFGQYEQYF
cdr3_nt: TGTGCCAGCAGCTTTGGCCAGTACGAGCAGTACTTC

clone_size: -
v_call: TRBV7-9
j_call: TRBJ1-5
d_call: -
cdr3_aa: CASSLGSGSSNQPQHF
cdr3_nt: TGTGCCAGCAGCTTAGGGAGCGGAAGTAGCAATCAGCCCCAGCATTTT

clone_size: -
v_call: TRBV6-6
j_call: TRBJ1-5
d_call: -
cdr3_aa: CASSYQAGEQPQHF
cdr3_nt: TGTGCCAGCAGTTACCAGGCAGGGGAACAGCCCCAGCATTTT

clone_size: -
v_call: TRBV7-3
j_call: TRBJ2-1
d_call: TRBD2
cdr3_aa: CASSPIAGGPFDEQFF
cdr3_nt: TGTGCCAGCAGCCCAATAGCGGGAGGGCCATTCGATGAGCAGTTCTTC

clone_size: -
v_call: TRBV14
j_call: TRBJ2-5
d_call: TRBD2
cdr3_aa: CASSPTLAGVLETQYF
cdr3_nt: TGTGCCAGCAGCCCGACCCTAGCGGGAGTTTTGGAGACCCAGTACTTC

clone_size: -
v_call: TRBV11-3
j_call: TRBJ2-1
d_call: TRBD2
cdr3_aa: CASSLAGGYNEQFF
cdr3_nt: TGTGCCAGCAGCTTGGCGGGAGGATACAATGAGCAGTTCTTC

clone_size: few
v_call: TRBV4-3
j_call: TRBJ1-4
d_call: -
cdr3_aa: CASSRDWTVANEKLFF
cdr3_nt: TGCGCCAGCAGCCGAGATTGGACAGTGGCTAATGAAAAACTGTTTTTT

clone_size: few
v_call: TRBV7-3
j_call: TRBJ2-5
d_call: -
cdr3_aa: CASSRLGTPEETQYF
cdr3_nt: TGTGCCAGCAGCAGACTCGGGACACCTGAAGAGACCCAGTACTTC

clone_size: few
v_call: TRBV28
j_call: TRBJ2-1
d_call: TRBD2
cdr3_aa: CASSPPVSGRAHEQFF
cdr3_nt: TGTGCCAGCAGTCCCCCAGTTAGCGGGAGGGCCCATGAGCAGTTCTTC

clone_size: once
v_call: TRBV28
j_call: TRBJ1-1
d_call: -
cdr3_aa: CASSPQVMEQNTEAFF
cdr3_nt: TGTGCCAGCAGTCCACAGGTAATGGAACAGAACACTGAAGCTTTCTTT

clone_size: -
v_call: TRBV5-4
j_call: TRBJ1-2
d_call: -
cdr3_aa: CASSLDPLRTEGYAF
cdr3_nt: TGTGCCAGCAGCTTGGACCCTCTTCGAACGGAGGGCTACGCCTTC

clone_size: -
v_call: TRBV7-2
j_call: TRBJ2-3
d_call: TRBD2
cdr3_aa: CASSPTGLAGVNTQYF
cdr3_nt: TGTGCCAGCAGCCCTACCGGACTAGCGGGAGTAAATACGCAGTATTTT

clone_size: few
v_call: TRBV9
j_call: TRBJ2-1
d_call: TRBD2
cdr3_aa: CASSPQGLAGLSSYNEQFF
cdr3_nt: TGTGCCAGCAGCCCCCAGGGACTAGCGGGACTGAGCTCCTACAATGAGCAGTTCTTC

clone_size: many
v_call: TRBV29-1
j_call: TRBJ2-5
d_call: TRBD2
cdr3_aa: CSVGLAGGQETQYF
cdr3_nt: TGCAGCGTAGGACTAGCGGGAGGGCAAGAGACCCAGTACTTC

clone_size: few
v_call: TRBV5-1
j_call: TRBJ2-7
d_call: TRBD1
cdr3_aa: CASSLAGDRAHEQYF
cdr3_nt: TGCGCCAGCAGCTTGGCCGGAGACAGGGCCCACGAGCAGTACTTC

clone_size: -
v_call: TRBV29-1
j_call: TRBJ2-2
d_call: -
cdr3_aa: CSAWTAANTGELFF
cdr3_nt: TGCAGCGCCTGGACAGCAGCGAACACCGGGGAGCTGTTTTTT

clone_size: few
v_call: TRBV28
j_call: TRBJ1-2
d_call: TRBD1
cdr3_aa: CASSPGDRGYYGYTF
cdr3_nt: TGTGCCAGCAGTCCGGGGGACAGGGGTTACTATGGCTACACCTTC

clone_size: few
v_call: TRBV6-6
j_call: TRBJ2-3
d_call: -
cdr3_aa: CASRDKDGRTDTQYF
cdr3_nt: TGTGCCAGCAGGGACAAGGATGGGAGGACAGATACGCAGTATTTT

clone_size: few
v_call: TRBV28
j_call: TRBJ1-5
d_call: TRBD1
cdr3_aa: CASSPTPQGAYQPQHF
cdr3_nt: TGTGCCAGCAGTCCAACACCACAGGGGGCCTATCAGCCCCAGCATTTT

clone_size: -
v_call: TRBV28
j_call: TRBJ2-5
d_call: TRBD1
cdr3_aa: CASSFGQGRQETQYF
cdr3_nt: TGTGCCAGCAGTTTCGGACAGGGGAGACAGGAGACCCAGTACTTC

clone_size: many
v_call: TRBV29-1
j_call: TRBJ2-1
d_call: -
cdr3_aa: CSVEAGVLNNEQFF
cdr3_nt: TGCAGCGTTGAGGCAGGGGTGTTAAACAATGAGCAGTTCTTC

clone_size: -
v_call: TRBV7-2
j_call: TRBJ1-5
d_call: -
cdr3_aa: CASSFGTPGNQPQHF
cdr3_nt: TGTGCCAGCAGCTTCGGGACACCCGGCAATCAGCCCCAGCATTTT

clone_size: -
v_call: TRBV6-5
j_call: TRBJ2-7
d_call: -
cdr3_aa: CASSYRGGGQAWEQYF
cdr3_nt: TGTGCCAGCAGTTACAGAGGGGGTGGGCAGGCCTGGGAGCAGTACTTC

clone_size: -
v_call: TRBV25-1
j_call: TRBJ2-4
d_call: TRBD2
cdr3_aa: CASSDPSGVAKNIQYF
cdr3_nt: TGTGCCAGCAGTGATCCCAGCGGGGTAGCCAAAAACATTCAGTACTTC

clone_size: -
v_call: TRBV28
j_call: TRBJ2-7
d_call: -
cdr3_aa: CASSSPGGWSSYEQYF
cdr3_nt: TGTGCCAGCAGCAGCCCGGGGGGCTGGAGCTCCTACGAGCAGTACTTC